These 20 T cell receptor beta chains were sequenced from one sample in a study of STAT5B mutations in CD4+ large granular lymphocyte leukemia. Sequencing used immunoSEQ multiplex PCR; TCRdb keeps in-frame clones, though not all of them. Of about 45,000 clones listed, around 86% were seen once; the top ten hold around 2.6%. The material sequenced was CD4+ T cells from blood buffy coats. These receptors originate from a human donor in good health.

The chain employs TRBV11-1 and TRBJ2-4, with 7 bases matching TRBD2. Germline CDR1 SGHAT, CDR2 FQDESV (reference sequence). The CDR3 is 13 residues long. V was pared by 3 bases and J by 7 bases, with 3 bases of the junction left unmatched. Here the CDR3 reads CASSFAGVNIQYF. In nucleotides, the CDR3 is TGTGCCAGCAGCTTTGCGGGAGTGAACATTCAGTACTTC.

CDR3 loop: CASSLNTGELFF. In DNA form, the CDR3 reads TGTGCCAGCTCACTGAACACCGGGGAGCTGTTTTTT. The chain employs TRBV18 and TRBJ2-2; D unresolved. Germline lookup yields CDR1 KGHSH and CDR2 LQKENI. The V end lost 4 bases, the J end lost 1 base, and 1 base lay between the germline ends. CDR3 size: 12 residues.

This clone was seen once. V gene TRBV25-1 combines with J gene TRBJ2-1, with D possibly called TRBD1 or TRBD2 (6 bases each). Looked up from germline, CDR1 is MGHDK and CDR2 is SYGVNS. Trimming left V 5 bases short and J 8 bases short, with 19 bases between. The CDR3 runs to 15 residues. The CDR3 protein is CASSFRLVGGDEQFF. The CDR3 nucleotides are TGTGCCAGCAGTTTCCGACTAGTGGGGGGCGATGAGCAGTTCTTC.

The chain has TRBV5-1 and TRBJ2-7; TRBD2 aligns across 11 bases. Germline V gene lookup returns CDR1 SGHRS and CDR2 YFSETQ. The CDR3 consists of 15 residues. Trimming removed 2 bases from V and 5 bases from J; junction bases left unmatched: 6. As DNA, the CDR3 is TGCGCCAGCAGCTTCTTAGCGGGAGGGCCAAACGAGCAGTACTTC. Its translation is CASSFLAGGPNEQYF.

This sequence joins TRBV9 and TRBJ2-1; no firm D call. Germline CDR1 is SGDLS and CDR2 is YYNGEE. V was shortened by 1 base and J by 6 bases, with 11 bases between the two germline ends. The CDR3 contains 14 residues. For the CDR3, the DNA is TGTGCCAGCAGCGTATCTCTAGACGGCAATGAGCAGTTCTTC. This translates into CASSVSLDGNEQFF.

This clone was detected only once. This chain joins TRBV6-5 and TRBJ1-2, with D unclear. The V end lost 6 bases, the J end lost 6 bases, and 14 bases lay between the germline ends. Per germline, CDR1 MNHEY and CDR2 SVGAGI. The CDR3 length is 13 residues. CDR3 coding DNA: TGTGCCAGCAGGGGCGATCTATCTAATGGCTACACCTTC. Its protein product is CASRGDLSNGYTF.

The J gene is TRBJ1-2, the V gene TRBV7-2, with D unclear. This CDR3 region has 14 residues. The germline gives CDR1 SGHTA, CDR2 FQGNSA. V lost 5 bases, J lost 2 bases, and 12 bases lay in between. The CDR3 region is CASSPTQRNYGYTF. The CDR3 nucleotides are TGTGCCAGCAGCCCGACTCAAAGGAACTATGGCTACACCTTC.

The chain recombines TRBV6-5 with TRBJ2-1, with 10 bases that match TRBD1. The CDR3 is 15 residues long. Per the germline V gene, CDR1 is MNHEY and CDR2 is SVGAGI. The V and J ends lost 6 bases and 5 bases, in that order; junction bases with no gene match: 7. CDR3 DNA: TGTGCCAGCAGAGCGGACAGGGGGAACAACAATGAGCAGTTCTTC. Translating it yields CASRADRGNNNEQFF.

The chain links TRBV30 to TRBJ1-4, with no clear D. Deletions cut 1 base from V and 3 bases from J, with 12 bases between. There are 15 residues in the CDR3. In germline, CDR1 is GTSNPN, CDR2 SVGIG (reference sequence). CDR3 sequence (DNA): TGTGCCTGGAGTGGACCCCGACGGGCTAATGAAAAACTGTTTTTT. Its protein product is CAWSGPRRANEKLFF.

The rearrangement joins TRBV5-1 to TRBJ2-1; TRBD2 matches at 7 bases. This CDR3 spans 15 amino acids. The germline CDR1 and CDR2 sequences are SGHRS and YFSETQ. V trimming: 2 bases; J trimming: 8 bases; junction bases outside the gene matches: 10. The CDR3 coding sequence is TGCGCCAGCAGCTTTGGGGGAGGGCCGACGCATGAGCAGTTCTTC. Its protein is CASSFGGGPTHEQFF. Full variable domain (outside the CDR3, taken from reference TRBV5-1 and TRBJ2-1): KAGVTQTPRYLIKTRGQQVTLSCSPISGHRSVSWYQQTPGQGLQFLFEYFSETQRNKGNFPGRFSGRQFSNSRSEMNVSTLELGDSALYLCASSFGGGPTHEQFFGPGTRLTVL.

V gene TRBV25-1 combines with J gene TRBJ2-1, with D uncertain. Germline V CDR1 and CDR2: MGHDK, SYGVNS. The CDR3 loop spans 14 amino acids. V was cut by 10 bases and J by 6 bases, with 19 bases left in between. CDR3 amino acids: CATCPGALPNEQFF. CDR3 coding DNA: TGTGCCACCTGTCCAGGAGCCCTACCCAATGAGCAGTTCTTC.

The chain employs TRBV5-1 and TRBJ2-2; TRBD2 aligns across 10 bases. CDR1 and CDR2 from the germline V gene are SGHRS and YFSETQ. The CDR3 spans 16 residues. V dropped 2 bases and J dropped 4; count of bases not matched to a gene: 5. For the CDR3, the DNA is TGCGCCAGCAGCTTACCAGGACTAGCGGCCACCGGGGAGCTGTTTTTT. This sequence encodes CASSLPGLAATGELFF.

This chain joins TRBV30 and TRBJ2-1, with TRBD1 matching over 7 bases. Trimming cost V 3 bases and J 3 bases; bases outside gene matches: 2. The CDR3 consists of 13 residues. The germline V gene has CDR1 GTSNPN and CDR2 SVGIG (reference sequence). CDR3 sequence (DNA): TGTGCCTGGAGGACAGGGAACTACAATGAGCAGTTCTTC. This encodes CAWRTGNYNEQFF.

The chain joins TRBV27 to TRBJ1-1; 8 bases align to TRBD1. The CDR3 sequence is 18 residues long. The germline V gene encodes CDR1 MNHEY and CDR2 SMNVEV (reference sequence). After removal of 6 bases from V and 7 bases from J, the junction contained 22 bases not matched to a gene. The CDR3 sequence is CASSLTVPHRDRGNEAFF. CDR3 DNA sequence: TGTGCCAGCAGCCTAACGGTTCCCCATCGTGACAGGGGAAATGAAGCTTTCTTT.

This clone has a handful of counts. This chain joins TRBV27 and TRBJ1-2; 8 bases line up with TRBD1. Trimming cost V 5 bases and J 7 bases; bases outside gene matches: 9. CDR1 MNHEY and CDR2 SMNVEV come from the germline V gene (reference sequence). CDR3 length: 14 amino acids. CDR3 in amino acids: CASSPQGAPRGYTF. CDR3 nucleotide sequence: TGTGCCAGCAGTCCCCAGGGGGCGCCTCGTGGCTACACCTTC.

V and J are TRBV6-5 and TRBJ1-5; the D gene is possibly TRBD1 (5 bases). Germline CDR1 reads MNHEY; CDR2 reads SVGAGI. Trimming took 8 bases from V and 7 from J, leaving 15 bases between them. This CDR3 comprises 13 residues. This CDR3 reads CASLDFGGQPQHF. CDR3 in DNA: TGTGCCAGCTTGGATTTTGGGGGACAGCCCCAGCATTTT.

The chain carries TRBV28 and TRBJ1-1, with TRBD1 as a possible D gene (6 bases). Germline assignment: CDR1 MDHEN and CDR2 SYDVKM. CDR3 size: 14 residues. The ends were cut back, 3 bases at V and 6 bases at J, with 14 bases in the middle. CDR3 sequence reads: CASSFIQGKAEAFF. In DNA, the CDR3 is TGTGCCAGCAGTTTTATACAGGGAAAGGCTGAAGCTTTCTTT. Combining the CDR3 with reference TRBV28 and TRBJ1-1 gives the whole variable domain DVKVTQSSRYLVKRTGEKVFLECVQDMDHENMFWYRQDPGLGLRLIYFSYDVKMKEKGDIPEGYSVSREKKERFSLILESASTNQTSMYLCASSFIQGKAEAFFGQGTRLTVV.

The chain's CDR3 is CASTDGMGGYTF. In nucleotides, the CDR3 is TGTGCCAGTACGGACGGTATGGGTGGCTACACCTTC. V and J are TRBV28 and TRBJ1-2, with unresolved D. Trimming took off 9 bases at V and 7 bases at J, with 15 bases between the two ends. This CDR3 has 12 residues. Germline V gene sequence: CDR1 MDHEN, CDR2 SYDVKM.

The J gene is TRBJ1-1, the V gene TRBV14; D unclear. V shed 2 bases and J shed 1 base, with 8 bases lying between them. This CDR3 region has 14 residues. CDR1 and CDR2 (germline): SGHDN, FVKESK. CDR3 sequence reads: CASSQNPENTEAFF. The CDR3 DNA follows: TGTGCCAGCAGCCAAAATCCAGAGAACACTGAAGCTTTCTTT.

The rearrangement uses TRBV4-2 and TRBJ2-7; D gene unclear. The CDR3 covers 16 residues. From germline, CDR1 is LGHNA and CDR2 YNFKEQ. Trimming stripped 0 bases from V and 0 bases from J, with 12 bases between. The CDR3 region has the DNA TGTGCCAGCAGCCAAGATTCGGGTCGGAGCTCCTACGAGCAGTACTTC. This sequence encodes CASSQDSGRSSYEQYF.